One TCR beta chain is described in this entry. This probably arose from a read error, given a far larger clone one base away. The same CDR3 is also encoded by other DNA sequences in this sample. The data stem from a study of shared clonotypes between healthy human individuals. Running of the assay took place at deep level. TCRdb keeps only in-frame clones here, not all; method: immunoSEQ multiplex PCR. The sample lists 450,000 to 500,000 clones, 81% occurring once. There are 16 residues in the CDR3. The V and J ends lost 3 bases and 0 bases respectively, with 12 bases between them. Germline-derived CDR1 and CDR2 are MDHEN and SYDVKM.

V usage is TRBV28 and J usage is TRBJ2-4; D uncertain. This TCR was recovered from a woman in her thirties or forties in good health. Some clones in this sample may be carry-over from other donors' samples. Sample: PBMCs. The CDR3 reads CASSFGGNRAKNIQYF. The CDR3 DNA is TGTGCCAGCAGTTTCGGTGGGAATAGAGCCAAAAACATTCAGTACTTC.